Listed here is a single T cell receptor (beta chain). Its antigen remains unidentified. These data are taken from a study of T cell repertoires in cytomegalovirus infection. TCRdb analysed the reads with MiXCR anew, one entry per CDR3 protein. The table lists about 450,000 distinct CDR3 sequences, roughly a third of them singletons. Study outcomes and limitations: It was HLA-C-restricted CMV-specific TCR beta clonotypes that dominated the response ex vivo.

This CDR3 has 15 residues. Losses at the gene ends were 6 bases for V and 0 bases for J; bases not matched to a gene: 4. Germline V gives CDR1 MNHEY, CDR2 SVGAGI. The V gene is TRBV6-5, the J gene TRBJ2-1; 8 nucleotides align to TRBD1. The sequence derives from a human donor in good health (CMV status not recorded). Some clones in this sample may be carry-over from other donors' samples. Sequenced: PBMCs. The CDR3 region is CASRGTGGSYNEQFF. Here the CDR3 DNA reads TGTGCCAGCAGGGGAACAGGGGGCTCCTACAATGAGCAGTTCTTC.